This T cell receptor (beta chain) was sequenced for a study of PD-L1 blockade in urothelial cancer. The overall study: Males with bladder-origin urothelial cancer constituted about 90% of the roughly 30 patients. In terms of prior chemotherapy, patients had received 0 to 3 regimens.

The CDR3 spans 14 residues. V was cut by 2 bases and J by 8 bases, with 15 bases left in between. CDR1 and CDR2 from the germline V gene are MDHEN and SYDVKM. The method was immunoSEQ multiplex PCR; TCRdb's version includes in-frame clones alone and lacks a portion of them. The repertoire holds tens of thousands of clones, with more than 75% as singletons. The receptor was derived from a man between 70 and 80 years old with urothelial cancer. The source was PBMCs, collected around atezolizumab (anti-PD-L1) treatment. This chain uses TRBV28 with TRBJ1-2; D is ambiguous. In DNA form, the CDR3 reads TGTGCCAGCAGTTTAGGTATGGGTTTGGGCGGCTACACCTTC. It translates to CASSLGMGLGGYTF.